Reported below is one TCR beta chain. The antigen remains unidentified. The entry originates in a study of cytomegalovirus exposure and HLA in healthy donors. Study-wide points: Later genetic work tied a missense DCLRE1C variant to beta-chain V and J trimming. A later analysis reportedly found that, within productive TCRs, an Asian-associated ancestry cluster had fewer N-insertions than the mean observed across the roughly 630 donors.

It was with 60 Vbeta and 13 Jbeta primers that the PCR ran. Source study methods: Counted up in a later analysis, unique TCR beta chains came to 65 million to 100 million, with roughly 11 million shared. Repertoires were generated with immunoSEQ multiplex PCR, while TCRdb's copy carries only in-frame clones and drops some. That table supplies the V and J calls and clone size; D and trimming were determined from the DNA. The sample yields about 160,000 clones, around 80% seen once. The TCR originated in a woman between 25 and 40 years old in good health and CMV-seropositive. The sample consisted of PBMCs.

The CDR3 nucleotides are TGTGCCAGCAGCCAAGGGGGCCTTAAGGATGGCTACACCTTC. Its translation: CASSQGGLKDGYTF. The rearrangement joins TRBV5-4 to TRBJ1-2, with 7 bases aligning to TRBD1. The CDR3 spans 14 residues. The V and J ends lost 4 bases and 6 bases, in that order; junction bases with no gene match: 9. The V gene's germline CDR1 is SGHNT and CDR2 YYREEE (reference sequence).